This paragraph covers one TCR beta chain sequence. This specimen comes from a study of blood T cell repertoires in COVID-19. Study-level information: The United States, Italy and Spain supplied acute and convalescent COVID-19 samples. PBMCs, B-cell-depleted T cells, or T cells provided the cDNA or gDNA that made up the material.

V was pared by 1 base and J by 5 bases, with 16 bases between. This CDR3 has 16 amino acids. The V gene's germline CDR1 is SEHNR and CDR2 FQNEAQ (reference sequence). Per the authors' pipeline: For nucleated cells, counts were estimated from reference gene primer amplification. Using immunoSEQ multiplex PCR, the repertoire was profiled, and TCRdb retains in-frame clones only, with some absent. The V and J calls and clone size were taken over from that table, and D and trimming were inferred from the DNA. This sample yields 62,000 or so clones, of which about 86% are seen a single time; 1.4% to 1.5% belongs to the top ten.

This chain uses TRBV7-9 with TRBJ2-3, with D perhaps matching TRBD2 (7 bases). The sequenced material came from peripheral blood. This TCR was sampled from a woman aged 60 to 75 with acute or convalescent COVID-19. CDR3 nucleotide sequence: TGTGCCAGCAGCTTAGTTTCTGGGGGGGGCCAAGATACGCAGTATTTT. Translating it yields CASSLVSGGGQDTQYF. Variable domain in full (rest from reference TRBV7-9 and TRBJ2-3): DTGVSQNPRHKITKRGQNVTFRCDPISEHNRLYWYRQTLGQGPEFLTYFQNEAQLEKSRLLSDRFSAERPKGSFSTLEIQRTEQGDSAMYLCASSLVSGGGQDTQYFGPGTRLTVL.